The entry that follows covers one T cell receptor (beta chain) sequence. This clonotype was recorded a few times. Its antigen is currently not known. No per-base quality is available; no much larger clone lies one base away. The sample belongs to a study of regulatory T cells in long-lasting Graves disease (dated by TCRdb to the early 2020s). For the study in its entirety: Persistent Graves' disease was defined as persistently positive TSH receptor autoantibodies together with antithyroid drug treatment for over 5 years. Peripheral blood TCR sequencing and RNA sequencing compared persistent Graves' disease patients with newly diagnosed Graves' disease patients. The study was registered as a clinical trial and conducted in China. A total of roughly 35 samples underwent TCR sequencing: around 13 from persistent and around 20 from newly diagnosed Graves' disease patients. On average, persistent Graves' disease patients in the clinical cohort had been on antithyroid drugs for about 9.3 years.

Taken with the paper, the label for time point translates to: persistent/refractory GD, antithyroid drugs over 5 years with positive TRAb. RNA was extracted from PBMCs in TRIzol for both TCR sequencing and RNA sequencing. The diagnosis of Graves' disease was made according to American Thyroid Association guidelines. Recruitment of patients was carried out at an endocrinology department in Xi'an, China. From each patient, about 8.9 milliliters of peripheral blood was collected into an EDTA anticoagulant tube. Ficoll Paque Plus density gradient separation was used to isolate PBMCs, and no additional T cell sorting was done. An Agilent 2100 Bioanalyzer and agarose gel were used to check RNA quality, and a NanoDrop 2000 was used to measure RNA concentration. From the cysteine up to the phenylalanine, the CDR3 has a length of 13 residues. Of the read, only the CDR3 DNA is kept; its 39 bases are in frame from base 1. Taken from the germline V gene (reference sequence), the CDR1 and CDR2 loops are LNHDA and SQIVND. Relative to germline, V is 6 bases shorter and J is 3 bases shorter, with 11 bases between their ends.

Library method: multiplex PCR. Sequencer: Illumina HiSeq 4000. iRepertoire HTBI primers and Arm-PCR amplification of CDR3 regions were used to construct TCR beta libraries. Gel purification was performed on PCR products prior to sequencing. Concerning the study's data processing: Across samples, 62 TRBV and 13 to 15 TRBJ segments were identified and used for gene usage analysis of CDR3 amino acid clonotypes. Filtered high-quality paired reads were merged into contigs using COPE and FqMerger. Contigs were aligned with BLAST to IMGT TRBV, TRBD and TRBJ reference genes, and CDR3 was defined per IMGT. Any clonotype with a frequency above 0.1% was classified as a highly expanded clone. Shannon entropy served as the measure of repertoire diversity, while the Gini coefficient captured V-J evenness. Public clonotypes were defined as clonotypes shared by more than one individual. The public reads were reanalyzed by TCRdb: fastp trimming at Q25, MiXCR alignment, in-frame beta chains only. Merged by CDR3 protein, the rows form single entries marked with the most common genes and DNA. The authors' filters were not applied to this entry. This sample holds roughly 400,000 distinct CDR3 sequences; 21% were observed only once. Of the sample, 13% to 15% falls within the top ten clones.

What the research found in general, with its limitations: The study examined only peripheral blood because the primary lesion, thyroid tissue, could not be accessed. Compared with newly diagnosed patients, patients with persistent Graves' disease had lower TCR Shannon entropy and fewer highly expanded clones, which suggests clonal expansion. More public clonotypes were shared among persistent patients (about 2,800) than among newly diagnosed patients (roughly 1,000). As a limitation, the authors acknowledged that the small sample size may reduce accuracy. Persistent disease showed preferential use of TRBV28, TRBJ1-2 and TRBJ2-5, whereas newly diagnosed disease favored TRBV20-1 and TRBJ2-1. Sequencing and analysis were limited to the TCR beta chain.

The receptor's source is a female donor with Graves disease. The rearranged segments are TRBV19 and TRBJ2-5; the D region possibly corresponds to TRBD2 (6 bases align). The material sequenced was peripheral blood mononuclear cells (PBMCs), taken when the disease was refractory, from a patient treated with antithyroid drugs. The DNA sequence is given as TGTGCCAGTAGCGGGAGAAGAGAAGAGACCCAGTACTTC. It translates to CASSGRREETQYF. Joined to the reference TRBV19 and TRBJ2-5 proteins, this CDR3 gives the full variable domain: DGGITQSPKYLFRKEGQNVTLSCEQNLNHDAMYWYRQDPGQGLRLIYYSQIVNDFQKGDIAEGYSVSREKKESFPLTVTSAQKNPTAFYLCASSGRREETQYFGPGTRLLVL.